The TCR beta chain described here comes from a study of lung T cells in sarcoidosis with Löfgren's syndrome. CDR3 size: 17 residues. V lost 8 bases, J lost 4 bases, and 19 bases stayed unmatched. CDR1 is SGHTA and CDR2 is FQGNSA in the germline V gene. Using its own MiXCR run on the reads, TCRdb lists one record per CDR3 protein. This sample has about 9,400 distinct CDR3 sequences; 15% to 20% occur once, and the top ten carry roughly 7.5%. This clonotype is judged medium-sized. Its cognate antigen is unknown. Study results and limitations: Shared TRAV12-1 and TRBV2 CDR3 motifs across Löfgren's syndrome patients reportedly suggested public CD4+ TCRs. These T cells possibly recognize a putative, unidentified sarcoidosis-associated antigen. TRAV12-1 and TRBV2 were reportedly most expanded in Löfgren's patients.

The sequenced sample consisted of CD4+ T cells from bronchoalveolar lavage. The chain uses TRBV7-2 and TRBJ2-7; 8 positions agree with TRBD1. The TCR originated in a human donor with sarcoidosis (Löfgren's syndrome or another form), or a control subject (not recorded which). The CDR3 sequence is CASAKGTPGQVSYEQYF. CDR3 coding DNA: TGTGCCAGCGCCAAGGGCACACCGGGACAGGTCTCTTACGAGCAGTACTTC. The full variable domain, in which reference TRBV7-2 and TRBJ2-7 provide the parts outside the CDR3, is GAGVSQSPSNKVTEKGKDVELRCDPISGHTALYWYRQSLGQGLEFLIYFQGNSAPDKSGLPSDRFSAERTGGSVSTLTIQRTQQEDSAVYLCASAKGTPGQVSYEQYFGPGTRLTVT.